This T cell receptor beta chain derives from a study of CD8 T cells in Susac syndrome. After extraction with the RNeasy kit, about 0.5 to 1 ug of the RNA was reverse transcribed using random hexamers. TCRdb itself ran the immunoSEQ multiplex PCR reads through MiXCR, one entry per CDR3 protein. Among a few hundred thousand distinct CDR3 sequences, 92% were seen once, and the ten largest hold about 0.13%. This receptor was obtained from a human donor with multiple sclerosis. The specimen sequenced was CD8+ T cells from PBMCs.

The CDR3 loop is CASSLDRGPYNEQFF. DNA for the CDR3: TGTGCCAGCAGTTTAGACAGGGGGCCCTACAATGAGCAGTTCTTC. J is TRBJ2-1 and V is TRBV27; 10 nucleotides line up with TRBD1. V shed 2 bases, J shed 2 bases, and the junction held 0 bases outside the gene matches. This CDR3 region has 15 residues. CDR1 is MNHEY, CDR2 SMNVEV, per germline (reference sequence).